This T cell receptor (beta chain) was retrieved from a study of CD8+CD57+ T cells in acquired aplastic anemia. Across the study: DNA recovered from sorted CD4+ and CD8+ cells had a mean of roughly 3 ug. Broader study findings: Patients and controls shared some 30 CD8+ CDR3 sequences.

There are many counts of this clonotype. Its antigen is not identified. All patients picked for sequencing had shown, by flow cytometry, an expansion of CD8+CD57+ cells. Patients, without exception, had severe acquired aplastic anemia. Untreated patients provided the blood samples, with no therapy given before sampling. Genomic DNA, serving as template, underwent TCR beta VDJ and CDR3 profiling. A single record per CDR3 protein comes from TCRdb applying MiXCR to the reads. The sample lists 170,000 or so distinct CDR3 sequences, around half seen once, with 25% to 40% in the top ten. Trimming removed 6 bases from V and 8 bases from J, with 17 bases in between. Germline V CDR1 and CDR2: MNHEY, SVGEGT. CDR3 length: 14 residues.

This TCR derives from a human donor with aplastic anemia. The sample consisted of sorted CD4+, CD8+, or CD8+CD57+ T cells (not recorded which) from PBMCs. The chain combines TRBV6-2 or TRBV6-3 with TRBJ2-1, with a tentative D call TRBD2 (5 bases). The CDR3, as DNA: TGTGCCAGCAGACCCTTAACCGCGAGGGATGAGCAGTTCTTC. Its translation is CASRPLTARDEQFF.